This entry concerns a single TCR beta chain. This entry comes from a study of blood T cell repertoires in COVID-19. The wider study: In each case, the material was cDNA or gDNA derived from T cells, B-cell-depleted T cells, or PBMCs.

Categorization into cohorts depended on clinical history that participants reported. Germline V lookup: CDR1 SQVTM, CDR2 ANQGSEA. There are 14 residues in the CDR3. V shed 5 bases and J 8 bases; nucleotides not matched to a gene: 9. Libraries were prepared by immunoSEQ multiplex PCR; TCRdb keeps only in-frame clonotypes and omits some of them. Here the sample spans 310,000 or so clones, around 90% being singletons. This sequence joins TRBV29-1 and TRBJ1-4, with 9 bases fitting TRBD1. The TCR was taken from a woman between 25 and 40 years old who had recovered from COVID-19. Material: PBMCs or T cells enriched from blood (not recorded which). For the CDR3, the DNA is TGCAGCGTTCGACTGACAGGGGGTATGGAAAAACTGTTTTTT. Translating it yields CSVRLTGGMEKLFF. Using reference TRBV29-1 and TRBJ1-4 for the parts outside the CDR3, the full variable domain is SAVISQKPSRDICQRGTSLTIQCQVDSQVTMMFWYRQQPGQSLTLIATANQGSEATYESGFVIDKFPISRPNLTFSTLTVSNMSPEDSSIYLCSVRLTGGMEKLFFGSGTQLSVL.